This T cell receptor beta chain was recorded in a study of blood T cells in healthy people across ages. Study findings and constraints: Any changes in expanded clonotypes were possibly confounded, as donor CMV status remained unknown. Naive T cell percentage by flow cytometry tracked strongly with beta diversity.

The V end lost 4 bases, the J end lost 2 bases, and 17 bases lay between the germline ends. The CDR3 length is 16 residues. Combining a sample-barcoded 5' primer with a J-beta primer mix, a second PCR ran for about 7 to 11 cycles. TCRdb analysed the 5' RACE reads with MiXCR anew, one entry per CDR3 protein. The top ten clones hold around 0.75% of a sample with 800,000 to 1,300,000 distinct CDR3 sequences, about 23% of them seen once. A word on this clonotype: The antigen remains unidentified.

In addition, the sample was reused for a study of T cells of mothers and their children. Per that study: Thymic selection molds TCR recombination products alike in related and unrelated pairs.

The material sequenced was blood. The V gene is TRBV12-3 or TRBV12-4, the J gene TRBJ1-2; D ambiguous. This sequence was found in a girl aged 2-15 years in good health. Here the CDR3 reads CASSYRSGRSNYGYTF. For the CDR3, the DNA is TGTGCCAGCAGTTACCGCTCCGGACGGTCAAACTATGGCTACACCTTC.